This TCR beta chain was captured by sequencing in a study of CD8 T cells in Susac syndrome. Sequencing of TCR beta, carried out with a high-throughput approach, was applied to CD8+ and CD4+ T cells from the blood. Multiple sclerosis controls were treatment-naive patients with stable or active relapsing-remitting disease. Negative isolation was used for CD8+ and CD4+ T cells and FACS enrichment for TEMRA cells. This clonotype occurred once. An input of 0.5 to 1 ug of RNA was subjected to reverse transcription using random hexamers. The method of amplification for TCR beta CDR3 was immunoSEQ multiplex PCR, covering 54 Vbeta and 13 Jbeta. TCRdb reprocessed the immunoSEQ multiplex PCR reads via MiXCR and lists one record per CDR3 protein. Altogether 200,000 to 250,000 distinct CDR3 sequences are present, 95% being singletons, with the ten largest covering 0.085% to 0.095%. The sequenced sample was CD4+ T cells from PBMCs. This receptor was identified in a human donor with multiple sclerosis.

The CDR3 here is CASSVADGPNYGYTF. The CDR3 DNA reads as TGTGCCAGCAGCGTAGCTGACGGACCGAACTATGGCTACACCTTC. The chain employs TRBV9 and TRBJ1-2; D gene ambiguous. The germline V and J ends were trimmed by 0 bases and 2 bases, with 11 bases remaining between them. The CDR3 sequence is 15 residues long. Germline loops: CDR1 SGDLS, CDR2 YYNGEE.